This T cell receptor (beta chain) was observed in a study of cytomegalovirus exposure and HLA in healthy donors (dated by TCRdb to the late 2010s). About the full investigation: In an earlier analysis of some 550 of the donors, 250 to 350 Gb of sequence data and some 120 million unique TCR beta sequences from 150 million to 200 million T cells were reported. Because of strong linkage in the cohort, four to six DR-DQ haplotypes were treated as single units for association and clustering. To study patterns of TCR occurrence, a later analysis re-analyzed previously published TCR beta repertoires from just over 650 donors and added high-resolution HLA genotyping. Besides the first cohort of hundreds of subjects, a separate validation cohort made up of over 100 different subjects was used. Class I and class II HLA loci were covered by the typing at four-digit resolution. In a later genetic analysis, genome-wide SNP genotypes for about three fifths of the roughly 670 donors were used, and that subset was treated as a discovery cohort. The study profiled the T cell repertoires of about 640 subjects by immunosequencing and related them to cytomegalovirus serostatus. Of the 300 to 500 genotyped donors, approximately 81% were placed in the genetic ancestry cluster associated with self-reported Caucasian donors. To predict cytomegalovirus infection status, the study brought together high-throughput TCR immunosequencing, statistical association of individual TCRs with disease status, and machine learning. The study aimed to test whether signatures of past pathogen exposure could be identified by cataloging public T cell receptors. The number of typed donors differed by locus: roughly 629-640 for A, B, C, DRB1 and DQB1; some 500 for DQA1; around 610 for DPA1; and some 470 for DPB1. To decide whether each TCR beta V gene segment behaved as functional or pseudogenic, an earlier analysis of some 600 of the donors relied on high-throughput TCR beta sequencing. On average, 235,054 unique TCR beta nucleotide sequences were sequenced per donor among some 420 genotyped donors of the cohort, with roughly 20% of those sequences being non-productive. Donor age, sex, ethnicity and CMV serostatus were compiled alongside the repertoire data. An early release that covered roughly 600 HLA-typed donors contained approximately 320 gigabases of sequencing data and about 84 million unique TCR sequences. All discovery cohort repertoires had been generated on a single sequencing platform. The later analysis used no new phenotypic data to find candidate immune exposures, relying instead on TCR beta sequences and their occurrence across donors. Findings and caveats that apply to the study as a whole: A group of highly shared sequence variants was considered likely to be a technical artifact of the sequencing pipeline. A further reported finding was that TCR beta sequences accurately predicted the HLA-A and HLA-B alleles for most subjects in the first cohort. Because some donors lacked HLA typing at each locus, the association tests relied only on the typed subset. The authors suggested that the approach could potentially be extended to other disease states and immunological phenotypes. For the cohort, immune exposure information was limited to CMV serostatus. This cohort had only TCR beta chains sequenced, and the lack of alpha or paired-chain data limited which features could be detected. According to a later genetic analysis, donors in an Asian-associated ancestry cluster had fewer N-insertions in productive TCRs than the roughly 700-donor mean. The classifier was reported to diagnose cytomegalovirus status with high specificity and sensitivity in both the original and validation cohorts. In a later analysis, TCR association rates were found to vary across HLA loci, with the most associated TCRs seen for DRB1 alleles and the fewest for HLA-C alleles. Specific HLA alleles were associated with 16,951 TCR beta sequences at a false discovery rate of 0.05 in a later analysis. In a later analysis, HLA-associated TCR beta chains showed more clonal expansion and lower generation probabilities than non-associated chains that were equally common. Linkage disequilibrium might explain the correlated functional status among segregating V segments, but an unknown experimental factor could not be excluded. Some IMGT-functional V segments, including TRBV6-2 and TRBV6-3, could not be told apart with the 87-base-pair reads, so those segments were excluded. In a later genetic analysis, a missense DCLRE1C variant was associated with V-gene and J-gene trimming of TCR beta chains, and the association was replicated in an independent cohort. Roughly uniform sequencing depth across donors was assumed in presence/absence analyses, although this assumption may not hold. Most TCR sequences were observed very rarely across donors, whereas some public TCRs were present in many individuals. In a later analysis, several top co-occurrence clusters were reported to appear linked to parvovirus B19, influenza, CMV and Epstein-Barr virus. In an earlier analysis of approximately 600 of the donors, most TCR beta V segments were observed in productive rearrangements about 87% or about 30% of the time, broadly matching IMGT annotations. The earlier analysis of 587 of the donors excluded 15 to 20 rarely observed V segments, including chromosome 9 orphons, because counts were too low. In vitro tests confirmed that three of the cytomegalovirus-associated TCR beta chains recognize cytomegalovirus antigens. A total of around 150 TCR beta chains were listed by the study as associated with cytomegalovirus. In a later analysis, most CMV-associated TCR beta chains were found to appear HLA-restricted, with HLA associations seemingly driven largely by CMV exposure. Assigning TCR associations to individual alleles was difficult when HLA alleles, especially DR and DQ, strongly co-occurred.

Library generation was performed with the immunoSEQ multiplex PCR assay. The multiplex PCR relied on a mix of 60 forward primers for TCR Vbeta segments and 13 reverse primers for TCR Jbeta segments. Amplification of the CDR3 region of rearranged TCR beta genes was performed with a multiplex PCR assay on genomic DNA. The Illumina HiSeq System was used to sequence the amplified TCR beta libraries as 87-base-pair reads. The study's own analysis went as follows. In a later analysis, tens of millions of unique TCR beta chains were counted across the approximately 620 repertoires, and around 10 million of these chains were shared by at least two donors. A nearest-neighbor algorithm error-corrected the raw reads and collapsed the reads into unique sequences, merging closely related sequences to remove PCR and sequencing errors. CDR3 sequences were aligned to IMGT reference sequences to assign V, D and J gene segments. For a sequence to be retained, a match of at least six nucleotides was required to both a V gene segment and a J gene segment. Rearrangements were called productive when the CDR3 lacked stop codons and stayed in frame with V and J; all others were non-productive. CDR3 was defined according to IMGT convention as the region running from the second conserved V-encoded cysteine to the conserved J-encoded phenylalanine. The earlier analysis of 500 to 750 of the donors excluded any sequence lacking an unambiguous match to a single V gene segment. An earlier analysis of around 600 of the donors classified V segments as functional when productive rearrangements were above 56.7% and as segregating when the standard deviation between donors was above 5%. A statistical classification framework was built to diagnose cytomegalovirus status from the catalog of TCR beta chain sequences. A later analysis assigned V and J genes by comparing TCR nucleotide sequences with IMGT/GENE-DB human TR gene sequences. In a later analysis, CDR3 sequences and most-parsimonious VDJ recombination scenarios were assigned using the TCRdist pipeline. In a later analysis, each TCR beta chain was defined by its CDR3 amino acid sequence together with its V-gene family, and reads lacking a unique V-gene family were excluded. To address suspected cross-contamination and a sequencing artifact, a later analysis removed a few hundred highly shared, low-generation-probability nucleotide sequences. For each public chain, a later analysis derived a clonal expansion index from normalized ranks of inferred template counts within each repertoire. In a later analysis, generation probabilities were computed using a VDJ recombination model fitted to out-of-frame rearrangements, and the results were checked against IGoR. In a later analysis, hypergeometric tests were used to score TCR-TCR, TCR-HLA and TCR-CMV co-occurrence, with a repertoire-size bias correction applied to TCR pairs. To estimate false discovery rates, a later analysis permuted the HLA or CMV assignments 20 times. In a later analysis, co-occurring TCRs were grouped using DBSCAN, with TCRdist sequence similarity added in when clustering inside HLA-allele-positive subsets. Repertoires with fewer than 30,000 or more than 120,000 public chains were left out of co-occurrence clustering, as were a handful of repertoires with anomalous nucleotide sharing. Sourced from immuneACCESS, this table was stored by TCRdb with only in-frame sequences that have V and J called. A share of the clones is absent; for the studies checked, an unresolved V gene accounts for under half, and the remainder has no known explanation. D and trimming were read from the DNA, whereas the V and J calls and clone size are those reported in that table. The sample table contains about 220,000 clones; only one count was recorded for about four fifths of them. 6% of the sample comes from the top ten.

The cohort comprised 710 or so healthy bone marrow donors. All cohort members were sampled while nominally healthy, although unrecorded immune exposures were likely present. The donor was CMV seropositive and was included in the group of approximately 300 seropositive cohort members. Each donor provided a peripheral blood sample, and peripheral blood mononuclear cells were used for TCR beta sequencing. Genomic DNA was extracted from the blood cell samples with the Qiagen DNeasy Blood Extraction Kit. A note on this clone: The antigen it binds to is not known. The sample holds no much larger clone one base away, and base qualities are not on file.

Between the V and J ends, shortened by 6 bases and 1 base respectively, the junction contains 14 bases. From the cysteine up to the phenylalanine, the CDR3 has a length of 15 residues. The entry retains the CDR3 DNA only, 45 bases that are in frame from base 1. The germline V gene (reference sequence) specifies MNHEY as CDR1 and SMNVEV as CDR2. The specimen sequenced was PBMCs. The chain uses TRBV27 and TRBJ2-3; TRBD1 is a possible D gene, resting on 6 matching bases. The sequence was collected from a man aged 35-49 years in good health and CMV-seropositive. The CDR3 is CASSTYRVGTDTQYF. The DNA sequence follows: TGTGCCAGCAGCACGTACAGGGTTGGCACAGATACGCAGTATTTT.